The next 19 T cell receptor beta chains were all read from a single sample in a study of Ad26.COV2.S vaccination and SARS-CoV-2 variants. As for treatment: approximately 18 received Ad26.COV2.S at low or high dose, single or two shots; a few received placebo; per-sample allocation not given. Day 63 after the first vaccine or placebo injection was the time point for sampling. Some clones are missing from TCRdb's copy, which holds only in-frame ones; the method was immunoSEQ multiplex PCR. The table shows about 280,000 clones, with around 87% occurring only once. The sample in question was peripheral blood, obtained in a trial of Ad26.COV2.S vaccine versus placebo. Receptor source: a person between 18 and 59 years old who received the Ad26.COV2.S COVID-19 vaccine or a placebo.

The J gene is TRBJ2-7, the V gene TRBV6-2 or TRBV6-3; TRBD2 matches at 7 bases. Per the germline V gene, CDR1 is MNHEY and CDR2 is SVGEGT. The CDR3 covers 16 residues. With V trimmed by 0 bases and J by 7 bases, 12 bases remained unmatched. CDR3 region: CASSYSGLADALEQYF. Written as DNA, the CDR3 is TGTGCCAGCAGTTACTCAGGGCTAGCGGACGCTTTGGAGCAGTACTTC.

As concerns this clone: A much more abundant neighbour one base away suggests this may be a read error. The chain links TRBV30 to TRBJ1-2; D ambiguous. Trimming cost V 2 bases and J 4 bases, with 5 bases left between them. The CDR3 extends over 11 amino acids. Germline-derived CDR1 and CDR2 are GTSNPN and SVGIG (reference sequence). Here the CDR3 reads CAWSLSYGYTF. As DNA, the CDR3 is TGTGCCTGGAGTTTGTCCTATGGCTACACCTTC.

CDR3 in DNA: TGTGCCAGCAGCTTTAGCGGGAGGGGCACCGGGGAGCTGTTTTTT. Translated: CASSFSGRGTGELFF. The chain is built from TRBV11-2 and TRBJ2-2; 11 bases line up with TRBD2. V gave up 3 bases and J gave up 4 bases; unmatched junction bases: 1. Germline lookup yields CDR1 SGHAT and CDR2 FQNNGV. CDR3 length equals 15 residues.

The chain carries TRBV5-4 and TRBJ2-1, with unresolved D. Germline V gene sequence: CDR1 SGHNT, CDR2 YYREEE (reference sequence). With 6 bases removed from V and 2 bases from J, the gap between germline ends came to 15 bases. The CDR3 sequence is 15 residues long. Here the CDR3 DNA reads TGTGCCAGCAACCGAGCCAGCGACGCCTACAATGAGCAGTTCTTC. Translation: CASNRASDAYNEQFF.

This clone was seen only once. The V call is TRBV12-5, the J call TRBJ1-1; D is uncertain. Germline V gene sequence: CDR1 LGHNT, CDR2 FRNRAP. Trimming took 1 base from V and 6 from J, leaving 12 bases between them. This CDR3 spans 14 amino acids. CDR3 in DNA: TGTGCTAGTGGTTTGGCTCCAAACAGTGCTGAAGCTTTCTTT. Its translation is CASGLAPNSAEAFF.

This clone was detected ten times or more. The chain employs TRBV27 and TRBJ2-2; D gene uncertain. This CDR3 region has 13 residues. Germline V gene data show CDR1 as MNHEY and CDR2 as SMNVEV (reference sequence). V was cut by 2 bases and J by 3 bases, with 4 bases left in between. The chain's CDR3 is CASSLIYTGELFF. The CDR3, as DNA: TGTGCCAGCAGTTTAATCTACACCGGGGAGCTGTTTTTT.

The V and J genes are TRBV13 and TRBJ2-5, with 7 bases aligning to TRBD2. The CDR3 is made up of 14 amino acids. CDR1 and CDR2 from the germline V gene are PRHDT and FYEKMQ (reference sequence). With V trimmed by 5 bases and J by 2 bases, 5 bases remained unmatched. The CDR3 reads CASSQRGGQETQYF. The CDR3 DNA reads as TGTGCCAGCAGCCAGCGGGGTGGGCAAGAGACCCAGTACTTC.

The gene calls are TRBV4-1 and TRBJ2-3; TRBD2 aligns across 11 bases. The trim removed 4 bases at V and 6 bases at J, leaving 12 bases unmatched. The CDR3 length is 17 residues. Per germline, CDR1 MGHRA and CDR2 YSYEKL. The CDR3 DNA follows: TGCGCCAGCAGCCCCACTAGCGGGGGCCGGATAGGTGATACGCAGTATTTT. Amino acid sequence: CASSPTSGGRIGDTQYF.

A single count supports this clone. Other DNA sequences in the sample encode the same CDR3. The chain joins TRBV7-9 to TRBJ2-2, with D unclear. Germline lookup yields CDR1 SEHNR and CDR2 FQNEAQ (reference sequence). The CDR3 totals 12 residues. Trimming took 3 bases from V and 4 from J, leaving 3 bases between them. The CDR3 coding sequence is TGTGCCAGCAGCTTTTCCACCGGGGAGCTGTTTTTT. Its translation is CASSFSTGELFF.

V is TRBV19 and J is TRBJ1-1, with D unresolved. The CDR3 is made up of 12 amino acids. V was trimmed by 10 bases and J by 4 bases, leaving 13 bases between them. Germline V gene sequence: CDR1 LNHDA, CDR2 SQIVND (reference sequence). CDR3 in DNA: TGTGCCACAAGCTCGGGTGGCACTGAAGCTTTCTTT. This translates into CATSSGGTEAFF. Full variable domain (remainder filled in from reference TRBV19 and TRBJ1-1): DGGITQSPKYLFRKEGQNVTLSCEQNLNHDAMYWYRQDPGQGLRLIYYSQIVNDFQKGDIAEGYSVSREKKESFPLTVTSAQKNPTAFYLCATSSGGTEAFFGQGTRLTVV.

V gene TRBV6-2 or TRBV6-3 combines with J gene TRBJ1-3; D is perhaps TRBD1 (6 bases). The CDR3 covers 15 residues. V was clipped by 6 bases and J by 4 bases, with 16 bases between them. CDR1 is MNHEY, CDR2 SVGEGT, per germline. CDR3 protein: CASSPAGGEGNTIYF. The CDR3 coding sequence is TGTGCCAGCAGCCCCGCCGGGGGCGAGGGAAACACCATATATTTT.

The rearrangement uses TRBV11-2 and TRBJ1-2, with 7 bases lining up with TRBD1. CDR1 and CDR2 from the germline V gene are SGHAT and FQNNGV. The CDR3 is made up of 14 amino acids. The V gene end was trimmed by 6 bases and the J gene end by 3 bases; junction bases not matched to a gene: 7. The CDR3, as DNA: TGTGCCAGCAGACGTGTAGGGGGCTACTATGGCTACACCTTC. Translation gives CASRRVGGYYGYTF.

The V gene is TRBV14, the J gene TRBJ2-2; D ambiguous. The CDR3 has 14 residues. V lost 1 base, J lost 6 bases, and 9 bases lay in between. Germline V gives CDR1 SGHDN, CDR2 FVKESK. The CDR3 nucleotides read TGTGCCAGCAGCCAAGGGAGCGTATCCGGGGAGCTGTTTTTT. It codes for CASSQGSVSGELFF.

This clone was detected only a few times. The chain is built from TRBV2 and TRBJ1-2, with 9 bases matching TRBD1. Germline-derived CDR1 and CDR2 are SNHLY and FYNNEI. CDR3 size: 14 residues. Unmatched junction bases numbered 9, after V lost 6 bases and J lost 7 bases. The CDR3 loop reads CASRATGGVGGYTF. CDR3 bases: TGTGCCAGCAGGGCGACAGGGGGAGTTGGTGGCTACACCTTC.

The chain has TRBV20-1 and TRBJ2-1; D is unclear. This CDR3 spans 15 amino acids. With 3 bases removed from V and 4 bases from J, the gap between germline ends came to 16 bases. Germline assignment: CDR1 DFQATT and CDR2 SNEGSKA (reference sequence). The CDR3 DNA sequence: TGCAGTGCTAGTGATATGAGACGTCTGTACAATGAGCAGTTCTTC. Protein: CSASDMRRLYNEQFF.

The table lists this clone with a count of one. This CDR3 is CAWRGAGASYGYTF. For the CDR3, the DNA is TGTGCCTGGAGGGGGGCAGGGGCTAGCTATGGCTACACCTTC. The chain couples TRBV30 to TRBJ1-2, with D perhaps TRBD1 (6 bases). Trimming left V 3 bases short and J 4 bases short, with 15 bases between. The CDR3 has 14 amino acids. Per the germline V gene, CDR1 is GTSNPN and CDR2 is SVGIG (reference sequence).

V gene TRBV3-1 (or the pseudogene TRBV3-2) combines with J gene TRBJ1-2; 7 bases agree with TRBD1. CDR1 and CDR2 (germline): LGHDT, YNNKEL (reference sequence). J lost 7 bases, V lost 2 bases, and 7 bases had no gene match. The CDR3 length is 14 residues. This CDR3 reads CASSQMTGTLGYTF. Here the CDR3 DNA reads TGTGCCAGCAGCCAAATGACAGGGACCCTTGGCTACACCTTC.

As to this clone: This same CDR3 is encoded by further DNA sequences in the sample. The chain joins TRBV5-1 to TRBJ1-5; TRBD1 aligns across 7 bases. Trimming cost V 1 base and J 3 bases; bases outside gene matches: 4. The CDR3 loop spans 15 amino acids. Germline CDR1 and CDR2: SGHRS and YFSETQ. In nucleotides, the CDR3 is TGCGCCAGCAGCTTGACAGGGGCGGACAATCAGCCCCAGCATTTT. Amino acids: CASSLTGADNQPQHF.

The chain joins TRBV2 to TRBJ2-2, with 7 bases identical to TRBD1. Germline CDR1 SNHLY, CDR2 FYNNEI. J lost 3 bases, V lost 8 bases, and 6 bases had no gene match. The CDR3 sequence is 14 residues long. CDR3 coding DNA: TGTGCCAGCGACAGGGACGCCTACACCGGGGAGCTGTTTTTT. This codes for CASDRDAYTGELFF.